This is a list of T cell receptor beta chains from one sample in a study of blood T cells in healthy people across ages. TCRdb redid the calling of the 5' RACE reads with MiXCR, one entry per CDR3 protein. Among about 680,000 distinct CDR3 sequences listed, roughly 50% were seen once. Sequencing used blood. The source of these receptors is a woman aged 55-70 years in good health. CDR3s include the opening cysteine and the closing phenylalanine or tryptophan. The D gene is left open where the match is weak. Clone size is stated in some rows and not others, as once, few, many or a class when expanded.

clone_size	d_call	v_call	j_call	cdr3_aa	cdr3_nt
NA	TRBD2	TRBV7-3	TRBJ2-1	CASSLMGGLDHEQFF	TGTGCCAGCAGCTTAATGGGAGGACTAGACCATGAGCAGTTCTTC
NA	TRBD2	TRBV5-4	TRBJ2-2	CASSPTSRGLNTGELFF	TGTGCCAGCAGTCCCACGTCGCGGGGGTTAAACACCGGGGAGCTGTTTTTT
NA	TRBD2	TRBV20-1	TRBJ2-3	CSAPKSGGGSDTQYF	TGCAGTGCCCCCAAAAGCGGGGGTGGGTCGGATACGCAGTATTTT
NA	NA	TRBV9	TRBJ2-2	CASSKDSPVGTRRPPGELFF	TGTGCCAGCAGCAAAGACAGTCCCGTAGGGACTCGGCGTCCTCCCGGGGAGCTGTTTTTT
NA	TRBD1	TRBV6-1	TRBJ2-7	CASRLRTGPYEQYF	TGCGCCAGCCGCCTACGGACAGGGCCGTACGAGCAGTACTTC
few	TRBD2	TRBV18	TRBJ2-5	CASSPRTSSQETQYF	TGTGCCAGCTCACCAAGGACTAGCTCCCAGGAGACCCAGTACTTC
NA	NA	TRBV28	TRBJ1-5	CASSSNRQANQPQHF	TGTGCCAGCAGTTCCAACCGACAGGCAAATCAGCCCCAGCATTTT
NA	TRBD2	TRBV5-1	TRBJ2-1	CASSLAGGVYNEQFF	TGCGCCAGCAGCTTAGCGGGAGGGGTCTACAATGAGCAGTTCTTC
NA	NA	TRBV25-1	TRBJ2-7	CASSAKIGPGNDEQYF	TGTGCCAGCAGTGCGAAAATCGGTCCGGGGAATGACGAGCAGTACTTC
few	NA	TRBV7-2	TRBJ1-1	CASSTSPNTEAFF	TGTGCCAGCAGCACGAGTCCGAACACTGAAGCTTTCTTT
few	NA	TRBV7-2	TRBJ2-7	CASSLPTESTEQYF	TGTGCCAGCAGCCTACCGACGGAGTCTACGGAGCAGTACTTC
NA	TRBD2	TRBV3-1	TRBJ2-5	CASSLRGAGDRETQYF	TGTGCCAGCAGCCTTCGGGGAGCGGGAGATAGAGAGACCCAGTACTTC
NA	TRBD1	TRBV29-1	TRBJ2-7	CSVVPSSPGTGNYEQYF	TGCAGCGTTGTCCCGTCGTCGCCCGGGACAGGTAACTACGAGCAGTACTTC
few	NA	TRBV6-5	TRBJ2-3	CATRRDTQYF	TGTGCCACCCGGAGAGATACGCAGTATTTT
few	NA	TRBV5-1	TRBJ2-3	CASSRGSYTDTQYF	TGCGCCAGCAGTCGAGGATCCTACACAGATACGCAGTATTTT
NA	NA	TRBV4-3	TRBJ2-7	CASGLPRERSYEQYF	TGCGCCAGTGGCCTCCCCCGGGAGCGCTCCTACGAGCAGTACTTC
NA	NA	TRBV7-2	TRBJ2-1	CASSPLGGKSSYNEQFF	TGTGCCAGCAGCCCACTAGGGGGTAAGAGCTCCTACAATGAGCAGTTCTTC
NA	TRBD1	TRBV28	TRBJ2-7	CASRFGTGVGEQYF	TGTGCCAGCAGGTTCGGGACAGGGGTTGGCGAGCAGTACTTC
NA	NA	TRBV27	TRBJ2-7	CASSITPADSSYEQYF	TGTGCCAGCAGTATTACTCCGGCAGACAGCTCCTACGAGCAGTACTTC
NA	TRBD1	TRBV6-5	TRBJ1-2	CASSSTGVGYTF	TGTGCCAGCAGTTCGACAGGGGTCGGCTACACCTTC
few	NA	TRBV29-1	TRBJ1-2	CSVGSSYGYTF	TGCAGCGTCGGCTCCTCTTATGGCTACACCTTC
NA	NA	TRBV12-3/TRBV12-4	TRBJ2-3	CASSGQRTDAQYF	TGTGCCAGCAGTGGTCAGAGAACAGATGCGCAGTATTTT
few	NA	TRBV15	TRBJ2-1	CATSTRYNEQFF	TGTGCCACCAGCACCCGGTACAATGAGCAGTTCTTC
NA	NA	TRBV20-1	TRBJ2-4	CSARDVDTQNIQYF	TGCAGTGCTAGAGATGTGGACACCCAAAACATTCAGTACTTC
NA	TRBD2	TRBV20-1	TRBJ2-1	CSACEPGLAEHYNEQFF	TGCAGTGCTTGCGAACCGGGACTAGCGGAACACTACAATGAGCAGTTCTTC
NA	NA	TRBV20-1	TRBJ2-1	CSAPGASYNEQFF	TGCAGTGCCCCCGGGGCATCCTACAATGAGCAGTTCTTC
few	NA	TRBV12-3/TRBV12-4	TRBJ2-7	CASSLQDGEQYF	TGTGCCAGCAGTTTACAGGACGGAGAGCAGTACTTC
few	NA	TRBV20-1	TRBJ1-4	CSAPDRGNEKLFF	TGCAGTGCTCCCGACAGAGGAAATGAAAAACTGTTTTTT
NA	TRBD2	TRBV7-9	TRBJ2-7	CASSLGGGSVYEQYF	TGTGCCAGCAGCTTAGGCGGCGGGAGCGTCTACGAGCAGTACTTC
NA	NA	TRBV4-3	TRBJ1-2	CASSQDGGRTNYGYTF	TGCGCCAGCAGCCAAGATGGGGGACGGACTAACTATGGCTACACCTTC
NA	NA	TRBV6-5	TRBJ2-3	CASSYDRLTDTQYF	TGTGCCAGCAGTTACGATAGACTCACAGATACGCAGTATTTT
few	NA	TRBV10-3	TRBJ2-5	CATSVGEYQETQYF	TGTGCCACCTCCGTGGGGGAGTACCAAGAGACCCAGTACTTC
NA	NA	TRBV9	TRBJ2-5	CASSPRLPQETQYF	TGTGCCAGCAGCCCTCGACTACCCCAAGAGACCCAGTACTTC
NA	NA	TRBV7-2	TRBJ1-1	CASSLLRDTSTEAFF	TGTGCCAGCAGCTTGCTCCGGGACACCTCCACTGAAGCTTTCTTT
NA	TRBD1	TRBV7-2	TRBJ2-7	CASSRGQAREQYF	TGTGCCAGCAGCCGGGGACAGGCTCGCGAGCAGTACTTC
NA	TRBD2	TRBV7-2	TRBJ2-7	CASSLRASGMNEQYF	TGTGCCAGCAGCTTAAGGGCTAGCGGGATGAACGAGCAGTACTTC
NA	NA	TRBV28	TRBJ2-7	CASTGQYNEQYF	TGTGCCAGTACCGGACAGTACAACGAGCAGTACTTC
many	NA	TRBV7-6	TRBJ2-2	CASSLLQGGTGELFF	TGTGCCAGCAGCTTACTACAGGGAGGGACCGGGGAGCTGTTTTTT
many	TRBD1	TRBV7-2	TRBJ2-5	CASSFRDREETQYF	TGTGCCAGCAGCTTCCGGGACAGAGAAGAGACCCAGTACTTC
NA	TRBD2	TRBV6-4	TRBJ2-6	CASSTGGAGANVLTF	TGTGCCAGCAGCACGGGAGGGGCTGGGGCCAACGTCCTGACTTTC
NA	NA	TRBV27	TRBJ2-7	CASSLIGLSYEQYF	TGTGCCAGCAGTTTAATAGGGCTCTCCTACGAGCAGTACTTC
NA	NA	TRBV10-3	TRBJ1-2	CAISVRGDGYTF	TGTGCCATCAGTGTGAGAGGCGATGGCTACACCTTC
NA	NA	TRBV12-3/TRBV12-4	TRBJ1-2	CASNRWDGRDYGYSF	TGTGCCAGCAACCGTTGGGATGGGAGGGACTATGGCTACAGCTTC
many	TRBD1	TRBV27	TRBJ2-1	CASSRKPRTGDNEQFF	TGTGCCAGCAGTCGAAAACCCAGGACAGGGGATAATGAGCAGTTCTTC
once	NA	TRBV7-8	TRBJ2-5	CASSLDSGYNEQYF	TGTGCCAGCAGCTTAGATAGCGGCTACAATGAGCAGTACTTC
NA	TRBD1	TRBV6-5	TRBJ1-1	CASSYSMQGGPIEAFF	TGTGCCAGCAGTTACTCGATGCAGGGGGGTCCCATTGAAGCTTTCTTT
NA	TRBD2	TRBV20-1	TRBJ2-3	CSARVLAAGTDTQYF	TGCAGTGCTAGAGTGCTAGCGGCAGGCACAGATACGCAGTATTTT
few	NA	TRBV28	TRBJ1-2	CASSSLDNYGYTF	TGTGCCAGCAGTTCCCTAGACAACTATGGCTACACCTTC
NA	NA	TRBV7-2	TRBJ1-5	CASSPTRGARQPQHF	TGTGCCAGCAGTCCTACTCGGGGGGCCAGGCAGCCCCAGCATTTT
once	NA	TRBV20-1	TRBJ2-5	CSAPSGGRREQYF	TGCAGTGCCCCATCCGGGGGGCGGAGAGAGCAGTACTTC
NA	TRBD1	TRBV5-1	TRBJ1-3	CASSAGQAASSGNTIYF	TGCGCCAGCAGCGCAGGACAGGCCGCGAGCTCTGGAAACACCATATATTTT
few	TRBD2	TRBV20-1	TRBJ2-7	CSARSLQRGTSSYEQYF	TGCAGTGCTAGATCCCTTCAAAGAGGGACTAGCTCCTACGAGCAGTACTTC
few	NA	TRBV9	TRBJ2-1	CASSARGERQREQFF	TGTGCCAGCAGCGCGAGGGGCGAGCGTCAACGCGAGCAGTTCTTC
NA	NA	TRBV3-1	TRBJ2-7	CASSQLSREQYF	TGTGCCAGCAGCCAACTCTCTCGGGAGCAGTACTTC